This TCR beta chain was captured by sequencing in a study of cytomegalovirus exposure and HLA in healthy donors. The PCR had 60 Vbeta and 13 Jbeta primers. Method: immunoSEQ multiplex PCR; TCRdb's copy keeps in-frame clones and lacks some. Here the sample spans 90,000 to 150,000 clones, 80% being singletons. This clone was counted a few times. The V end was cut by 1 base, the J end by 5 bases, with 2 bases between. The CDR3 loop spans 12 amino acids. Germline loops: CDR1 MDHEN, CDR2 SYDVKM. Sample: PBMCs. This rearrangement joins TRBV28 to TRBJ2-2; no definite D call. The origin of this receptor is a man aged 50-59 years in good health and CMV-seronegative. The CDR3 protein is CASSLSTGELFF. As DNA, the CDR3 is TGTGCCAGCAGTTTATCAACCGGGGAGCTGTTTTTT.